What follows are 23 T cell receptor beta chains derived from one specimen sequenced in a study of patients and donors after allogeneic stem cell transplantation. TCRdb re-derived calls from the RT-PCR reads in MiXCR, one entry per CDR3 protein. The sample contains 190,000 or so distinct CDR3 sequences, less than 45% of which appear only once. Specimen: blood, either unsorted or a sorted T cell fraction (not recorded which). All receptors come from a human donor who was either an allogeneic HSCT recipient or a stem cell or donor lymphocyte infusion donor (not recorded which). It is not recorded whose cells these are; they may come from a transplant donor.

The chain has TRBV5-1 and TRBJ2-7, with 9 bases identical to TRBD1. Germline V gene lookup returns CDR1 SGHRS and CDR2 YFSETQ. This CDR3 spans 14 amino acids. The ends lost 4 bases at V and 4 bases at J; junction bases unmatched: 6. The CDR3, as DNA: TGCGCCAGCAGCCCCCGGGACAGGGTTTACGAGCAGTACTTC. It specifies CASSPRDRVYEQYF.

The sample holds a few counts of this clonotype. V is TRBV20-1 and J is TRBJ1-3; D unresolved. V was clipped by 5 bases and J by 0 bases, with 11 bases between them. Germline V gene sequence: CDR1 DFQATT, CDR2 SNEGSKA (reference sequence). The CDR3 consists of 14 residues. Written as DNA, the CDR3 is TGCAGTGCTTCAACTCACAGCTCTGGAAACACCATATATTTT. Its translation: CSASTHSSGNTIYF.

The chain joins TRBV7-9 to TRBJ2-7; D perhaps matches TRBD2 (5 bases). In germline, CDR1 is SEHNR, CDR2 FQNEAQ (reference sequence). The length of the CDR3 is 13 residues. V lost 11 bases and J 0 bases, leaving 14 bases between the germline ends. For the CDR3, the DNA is TGTGCCTCCCGAGGGTGGGGCTCCTACGAGCAGTACTTC. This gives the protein CASRGWGSYEQYF.

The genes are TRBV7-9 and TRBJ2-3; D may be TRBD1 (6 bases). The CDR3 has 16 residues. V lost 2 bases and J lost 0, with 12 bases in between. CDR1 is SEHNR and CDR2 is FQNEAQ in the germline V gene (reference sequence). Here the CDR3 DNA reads TGTGCCAGCAGCTTATCCGGGACACCAAGCACAGATACGCAGTATTTT. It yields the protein CASSLSGTPSTDTQYF.

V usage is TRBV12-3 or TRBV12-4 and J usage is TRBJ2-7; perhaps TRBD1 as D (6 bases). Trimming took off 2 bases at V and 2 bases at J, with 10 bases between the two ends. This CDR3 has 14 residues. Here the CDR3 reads CASSLQSGAYEQYF. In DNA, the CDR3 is TGTGCCAGCAGTTTACAGTCAGGGGCCTACGAGCAGTACTTC.

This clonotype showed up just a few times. The DNA for the CDR3 is TGTGCCAGCAGCGGTGTTACAGGGGGTCTCTATGGCTACACCTTC. It yields the protein CASSGVTGGLYGYTF. The chain combines TRBV9 with TRBJ1-2, with 8 bases lining up with TRBD1. This CDR3 region has 15 residues. With 3 bases clipped from V and 4 bases from J, the junction kept 8 bases outside the gene matches. CDR1 and CDR2 from the germline V gene are SGDLS and YYNGEE.

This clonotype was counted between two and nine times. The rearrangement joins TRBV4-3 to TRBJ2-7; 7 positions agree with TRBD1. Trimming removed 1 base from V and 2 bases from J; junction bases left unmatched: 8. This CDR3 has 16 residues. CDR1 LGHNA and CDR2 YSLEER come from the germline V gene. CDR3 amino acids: CASSQGGTGVTYEQYF. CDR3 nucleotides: TGCGCCAGCAGCCAAGGGGGTACAGGGGTAACCTACGAGCAGTACTTC.

CDR3 sequence (DNA): TGCAGTGCTAGAGATGCAGGGGGGTTCTATGGCTACACCTTC. Its translation is CSARDAGGFYGYTF. V usage is TRBV20-1 and J usage is TRBJ1-2; 7 bases align to TRBD1. CDR3 length: 14 residues. Germline CDR1 and CDR2: DFQATT and SNEGSKA (reference sequence). Trimming took 0 bases from V and 4 from J; bases not matched to a gene: 5.

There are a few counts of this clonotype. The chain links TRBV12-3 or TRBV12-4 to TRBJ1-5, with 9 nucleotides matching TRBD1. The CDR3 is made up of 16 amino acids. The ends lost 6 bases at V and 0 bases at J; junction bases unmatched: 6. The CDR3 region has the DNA TGTGCCAGCAGCCCCGGGACAGGGAATAGCAATCAGCCCCAGCATTTT. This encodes CASSPGTGNSNQPQHF.

CDR3 nucleotide sequence: TGTGCCAGCAGTTACCTGGGTGAGGGCGCTTATGGCTACACCTTC. This translates into CASSYLGEGAYGYTF. The V and J genes are TRBV6-5 and TRBJ1-2; D is unclear. The germline V gene encodes CDR1 MNHEY and CDR2 SVGAGI. The CDR3 length is 15 residues. The V and J ends lost 2 bases and 5 bases respectively, with 15 bases between them.

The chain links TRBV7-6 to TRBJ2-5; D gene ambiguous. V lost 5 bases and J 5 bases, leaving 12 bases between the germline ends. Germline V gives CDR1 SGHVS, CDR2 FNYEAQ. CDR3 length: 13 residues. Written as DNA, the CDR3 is TGTGCCAGCAGCCACACAACCCCTGAGACCCAGTACTTC. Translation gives CASSHTTPETQYF.

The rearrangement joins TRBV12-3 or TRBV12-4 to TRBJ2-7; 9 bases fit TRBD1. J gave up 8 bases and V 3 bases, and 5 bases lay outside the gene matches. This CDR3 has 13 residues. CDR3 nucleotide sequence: TGTGCCAGCAGTTTGGGACAGGGCCTCCAGCAGTACTTC. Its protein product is CASSLGQGLQQYF.

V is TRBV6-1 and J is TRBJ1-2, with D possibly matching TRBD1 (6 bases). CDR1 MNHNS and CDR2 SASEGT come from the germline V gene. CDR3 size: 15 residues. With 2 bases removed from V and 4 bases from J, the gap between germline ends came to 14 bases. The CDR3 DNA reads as TGTGCCAGCAGTGAATTCGGGGGCCTGGGCTATGGCTACACCTTC. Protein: CASSEFGGLGYGYTF.

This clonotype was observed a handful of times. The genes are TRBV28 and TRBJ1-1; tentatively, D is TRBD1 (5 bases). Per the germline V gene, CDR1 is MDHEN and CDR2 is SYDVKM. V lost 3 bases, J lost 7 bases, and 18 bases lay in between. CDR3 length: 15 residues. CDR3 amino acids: CASSFEARQPFEAFF. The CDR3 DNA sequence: TGTGCCAGCAGTTTTGAGGCGCGACAGCCCTTTGAAGCTTTCTTT.

The CDR3 nucleotides are TGTGCCACCAGTGATCTCAAGCACGGGACTAGTATCTACGAGCAGTACTTC. Amino acids: CATSDLKHGTSIYEQYF. The V gene is TRBV24-1, the J gene TRBJ2-7; 8 positions match TRBD2. Germline-derived CDR1 and CDR2 are KGHDR and SFDVKD. This CDR3 spans 17 amino acids. The J segment lost 3 bases and the V segment lost 3 bases, leaving 12 bases of the junction unmatched.

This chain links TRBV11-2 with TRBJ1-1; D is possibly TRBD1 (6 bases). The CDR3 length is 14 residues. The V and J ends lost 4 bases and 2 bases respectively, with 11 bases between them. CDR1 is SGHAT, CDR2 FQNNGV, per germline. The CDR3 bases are TGTGCCAGCAGCTCAGGGGCGGGCAACACTGAAGCTTTCTTT. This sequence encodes CASSSGAGNTEAFF.

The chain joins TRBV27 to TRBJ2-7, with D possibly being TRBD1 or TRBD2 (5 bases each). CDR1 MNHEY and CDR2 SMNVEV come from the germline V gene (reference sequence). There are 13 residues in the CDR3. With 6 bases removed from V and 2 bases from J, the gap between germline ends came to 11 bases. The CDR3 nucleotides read TGTGCCAGCAGACTAGGGGCTGCCTACGAGCAGTACTTC. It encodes CASRLGAAYEQYF.

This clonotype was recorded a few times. CDR3 sequence: CASSQDRDFYGYTF. For the CDR3, the DNA is TGCGCCAGCAGCCAAGACAGGGATTTCTATGGCTACACCTTC. The chain couples TRBV4-1 to TRBJ1-2, with a tentative D call TRBD1 (5 bases). The V and J ends lost 0 bases and 4 bases respectively, with 9 bases between them. Germline V lookup: CDR1 MGHRA, CDR2 YSYEKL. The CDR3 spans 14 residues.

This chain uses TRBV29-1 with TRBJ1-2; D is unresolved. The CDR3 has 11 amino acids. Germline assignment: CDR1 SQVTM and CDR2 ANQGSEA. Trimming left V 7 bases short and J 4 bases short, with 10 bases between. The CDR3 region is CSAPDGYGYTF. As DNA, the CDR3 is TGCAGCGCTCCCGACGGCTATGGCTACACCTTC.

CDR3 in amino acids: CASSVGPSGTGNEQFF. In DNA, the CDR3 is TGTGCCAGCAGCGTAGGTCCTAGCGGGACGGGAAATGAGCAGTTCTTC. The chain is built from TRBV9 and TRBJ2-1; 9 bases align to TRBD2. CDR1 and CDR2 (germline): SGDLS, YYNGEE. The junction had 8 bases not matched to a gene; V was cut back by 0 bases and J by 7 bases. This CDR3 is 16 amino acids long.

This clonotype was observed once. The DNA of the CDR3 is TGCGCCAGCAGCTTGACCCTAACACCCTACAATGAGCAGTTCTTC. The encoded protein is CASSLTLTPYNEQFF. The gene calls are TRBV5-1 and TRBJ2-1; D uncertain. Germline V gives CDR1 SGHRS, CDR2 YFSETQ. This CDR3 is built from 15 residues. The V gene lost 1 base and the J gene lost 2 bases, with 10 bases spanning the gap.

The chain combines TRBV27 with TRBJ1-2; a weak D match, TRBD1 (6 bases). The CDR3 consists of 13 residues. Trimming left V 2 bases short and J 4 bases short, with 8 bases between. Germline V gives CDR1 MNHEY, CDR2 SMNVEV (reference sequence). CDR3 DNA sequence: TGTGCCAGCAGTTTAGACAGGACCTATGGCTACACCTTC. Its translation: CASSLDRTYGYTF.

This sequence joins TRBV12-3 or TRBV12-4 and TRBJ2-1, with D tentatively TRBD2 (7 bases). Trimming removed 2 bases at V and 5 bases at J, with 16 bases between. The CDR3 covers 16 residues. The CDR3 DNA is TGTGCCAGCAGTTTACTACAGGGAGGGGTAAACAATGAGCAGTTCTTC. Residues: CASSLLQGGVNNEQFF.